Each of the 19 T cell receptor beta chains below was sequenced from the same sample in a study of T cells in Graves' hyperthyroidism and ophthalmopathy. The CDR3 regions of TCR beta were amplified from RNA transcripts. TCR CDR3 regions were first amplified by RT-PCR with HTBI primers. TCRdb passed the multiplex PCR reads through MiXCR, listing each CDR3 protein once. The top ten clones hold more than 8.5% of a sample with hundreds of thousands of distinct CDR3 sequences, 12% to 15% of them seen once. The sample consisted of blood. The source is a woman under 30 with Graves' hyperthyroidism.

The table lists this clonotype with many counts. This chain links TRBV27 with TRBJ1-1, with D perhaps matching TRBD1 (6 bases). The CDR3 runs 14 residues. Germline-derived CDR1 and CDR2 are MNHEY and SMNVEV (reference sequence). The V gene lost 6 bases and the J gene lost 5 bases, with 16 bases spanning the gap. CDR3 nucleotides: TGTGCCAGCAGCCAGTGGGTAACAGGGACTGAAGCTTTCTTT. As protein: CASSQWVTGTEAFF.

This clonotype has only a few counts. The chain carries TRBV29-1 and TRBJ2-1, with D uncertain. Germline assignment: CDR1 SQVTM and CDR2 ANQGSEA. V was clipped by 5 bases and J by 8 bases, with 10 bases between them. The CDR3 has 11 amino acids. In nucleotides, the CDR3 is TGCAGCGTTCGGTCGCTGGATGAGCAGTTCTTC. This gives the protein CSVRSLDEQFF.

There are a few counts of this clonotype. This chain links TRBV2 with TRBJ1-5; D may be TRBD1 (5 bases). CDR1 is SNHLY, CDR2 FYNNEI, per germline. This CDR3 is built from 13 residues. V was pared by 3 bases and J by 7 bases, with 10 bases between. The CDR3 DNA sequence: TGTGCCAGCAGTGACCAGGGCCGGCAGCCCCAGCATTTT. Translation: CASSDQGRQPQHF.

This clonotype was observed many times. The V call is TRBV12-3 or TRBV12-4, the J call TRBJ1-1, with D unresolved. V dropped 2 bases and J dropped 1 base, with 5 bases sitting between them. The CDR3 spans 13 residues. In DNA form, the CDR3 reads TGTGCCAGCAGTTTACCGCCGAACACTGAAGCTTTCTTT. Translating it yields CASSLPPNTEAFF.

This chain links TRBV5-6 with TRBJ1-5; no clear D. V was cut by 8 bases and J by 2 bases, with 20 bases left in between. Germline V gene sequence: CDR1 SGHDT, CDR2 YYEEEE. This CDR3 comprises 16 residues. CDR3 region: CASHIGGGQRNQPQHF. The CDR3 nucleotides are TGTGCCAGTCACATCGGCGGTGGGCAACGCAATCAGCCCCAGCATTTT.

The table lists this clonotype with a few counts. The V call is TRBV20-1, the J call TRBJ2-1; no reliable D call. CDR1 is DFQATT and CDR2 is SNEGSKA in the germline V gene (reference sequence). CDR3 length equals 11 residues. V was clipped by 0 bases and J by 9 bases, with 6 bases between them. The CDR3 region is CSARDPSEQFF. CDR3 in DNA: TGCAGTGCTAGAGATCCTAGTGAGCAGTTCTTC.

This clonotype came up many times. This rearrangement joins TRBV11-2 to TRBJ2-7, with 9 bases aligning to TRBD1. The V gene's germline CDR1 is SGHAT and CDR2 FQNNGV. The CDR3 spans 15 residues. V shed 6 bases, J shed 3 bases, and the junction held 9 bases outside the gene matches. The CDR3 loop reads CASRKTGQGFYEQYF. The CDR3, as DNA: TGTGCCAGCAGAAAGACGGGACAGGGCTTCTACGAGCAGTACTTC. The full variable domain, in which reference TRBV11-2 and TRBJ2-7 provide the parts outside the CDR3, is EAGVAQSPRYKIIEKRQSVAFWCNPISGHATLYWYQQILGQGPKLLIQFQNNGVVDDSQLPKDRFSAERLKGVDSTLKIQPAKLEDSAVYLCASRKTGQGFYEQYFGPGTRLTVT.

This clonotype was picked up one time. This chain links TRBV9 with TRBJ2-7; TRBD2 is a possible D gene (6 bases). This CDR3 spans 16 amino acids. Trimming removed 5 bases from V and 4 bases from J, with 22 bases in between. Germline CDR1 SGDLS, CDR2 YYNGEE. CDR3 nucleotide sequence: TGTGCCAGCAGTCCTCGGCGGGACGGCAGAATTTACGAGCAGTACTTC. Translated: CASSPRRDGRIYEQYF.

The chain carries TRBV20-1 and TRBJ2-2; 9 bases are shared with TRBD1. Unmatched junction bases numbered 3, after V lost 0 bases and J lost 4 bases. The CDR3 loop spans 15 amino acids. The V gene's germline CDR1 is DFQATT and CDR2 SNEGSKA (reference sequence). The CDR3 region has the DNA TGCAGTGCTAGAGAGAGGGGACAGGGCACCGGGGAGCTGTTTTTT. Its protein is CSARERGQGTGELFF.

The chain combines TRBV20-1 with TRBJ1-5; TRBD1 might be the D (5 bases). The CDR3 is 13 amino acids. Germline CDR1 reads DFQATT; CDR2 reads SNEGSKA (reference sequence). Trimming removed 3 bases at V and 4 bases at J, with 10 bases between. CDR3 nucleotide sequence: TGCAGTGCTAGCCGGAGGGGTAATCAGCCCCAGCATTTT. Translation gives CSASRRGNQPQHF.

This chain links TRBV7-3 with TRBJ2-3; 9 bases are a match to TRBD1. This CDR3 comprises 14 residues. Germline V gene data show CDR1 as SGHTA and CDR2 as FQGTGA. Unmatched junction bases numbered 4, after V lost 5 bases and J lost 4 bases. The CDR3 DNA follows: TGTGCCAGCAGCCGGAGGGACAGGGCAGATACGCAGTATTTT. It is translated as CASSRRDRADTQYF.

CDR3 in amino acids: CASSLNRGAYEQYF. The CDR3, as DNA: TGCGCCAGCAGCTTGAATCGGGGGGCCTACGAGCAGTACTTC. V is TRBV5-1 and J is TRBJ2-7; TRBD2 matches 7 bases. Losses at the gene ends were 1 base for V and 2 bases for J; bases not matched to a gene: 3. CDR3 length: 14 residues. Germline V gives CDR1 SGHRS, CDR2 YFSETQ. Full variable domain (rest looked up from reference TRBV5-1 and TRBJ2-7): KAGVTQTPRYLIKTRGQQVTLSCSPISGHRSVSWYQQTPGQGLQFLFEYFSETQRNKGNFPGRFSGRQFSNSRSEMNVSTLELGDSALYLCASSLNRGAYEQYFGPGTRLTVT.

The chain joins TRBV29-1 to TRBJ2-7; 9 nucleotides match TRBD1. V lost 6 bases to trimming and J lost 1 base; unmatched junction nucleotides: 4. Germline V gives CDR1 SQVTM, CDR2 ANQGSEA. CDR3 length: 13 amino acids. The CDR3 bases are TGCAGCGTAGCCGGGACAGGGTCCTACGAGCAGTACTTC. This encodes CSVAGTGSYEQYF.

The chain is built from TRBV7-9 and TRBJ2-7; the D gene is possibly TRBD2 (5 bases). The CDR3 totals 13 residues. The V end was cut by 5 bases, the J end by 3 bases, with 11 bases between. Looked up from germline, CDR1 is SEHNR and CDR2 is FQNEAQ (reference sequence). The CDR3 nucleotides read TGTGCCAGCAGCGGAAGCCGGGGCTACGAGCAGTACTTC. This codes for CASSGSRGYEQYF.

The chain carries TRBV12-3 or TRBV12-4 and TRBJ2-7, with TRBD2 as a possible D gene (6 bases). Trimming took off 6 bases at V and 2 bases at J, with 14 bases between the two ends. There are 14 residues in the CDR3. The CDR3 nucleotides are TGTGCCAGCAGCCCCCGGGACTTTACCTACGAGCAGTACTTC. Protein sequence: CASSPRDFTYEQYF.

This clonotype came up a few times. The chain combines TRBV7-9 with TRBJ1-2; tentatively, D is TRBD1 (5 bases). CDR1 SEHNR and CDR2 FQNEAQ come from the germline V gene (reference sequence). The length of the CDR3 is 15 residues. Trimming pared 4 bases from V and 4 bases from J, leaving 16 bases between. As DNA, the CDR3 is TGTGCCAGCAGCTCTCCTGGGGCAGGAGTCTATGGCTACACCTTC. This codes for CASSSPGAGVYGYTF. The full variable domain, in which reference TRBV7-9 and TRBJ1-2 provide the parts outside the CDR3, is DTGVSQNPRHKITKRGQNVTFRCDPISEHNRLYWYRQTLGQGPEFLTYFQNEAQLEKSRLLSDRFSAERPKGSFSTLEIQRTEQGDSAMYLCASSSPGAGVYGYTFGSGTRLTVV.

This clonotype appeared many times. The chain is built from TRBV2 and TRBJ1-5; D might be TRBD1 (6 bases). This CDR3 has 13 amino acids. Germline-derived CDR1 and CDR2 are SNHLY and FYNNEI. V dropped 6 bases and J dropped 6 bases, with 12 bases sitting between them. The CDR3 bases are TGTGCCAGCAGCAGGGGATTTGTTCAGCCCCAGCATTTT. This translates into CASSRGFVQPQHF.

In the case of this clonotype: A much larger clone lies one base from this, so it may be a read error. V and J are TRBV20-1 and TRBJ2-2, with D perhaps matching TRBD2 (5 bases). CDR3 size: 14 residues. CDR1 and CDR2 (germline): DFQATT, SNEGSKA (reference sequence). CDR3 sequence: CSVARSSLTGDLFF. CDR3 DNA: TGCAGTGTAGCGAGATCAAGTCTAACCGGGGATCTGTTTTTT.

This clonotype has more than one count but fewer than ten. This rearrangement joins TRBV13 to TRBJ1-1; D might be TRBD1 (5 bases). Between the trimmed V and J ends, which lost 4 bases and 11 bases, there was a span of 20 bases. The CDR3 covers 14 residues. Germline CDR1 PRHDT, CDR2 FYEKMQ (reference sequence). For the CDR3, the DNA is TGTGCCAGCAGCTCCCCAGGGTTATCGTTTCGGGCTTTCTTT. It codes for CASSSPGLSFRAFF.